This entry concerns a single T cell receptor beta chain. The record originates from a study of control samples from healthy donors and cancer patients. The CDR3 extends over 12 amino acids. Per the germline V gene, CDR1 is MDHEN and CDR2 is SYDVKM. Trimming took 3 bases from V and 8 from J, leaving 7 bases between them. TCRdb keeps only in-frame clones here, not all; method: immunoSEQ multiplex PCR. The table records fewer than 100,000 clones, around 80% of them present only once. The chain employs TRBV28 and TRBJ2-2, with no clear D. Sequenced sample: blood. This receptor was taken from a woman aged 55-70 years in good health. For the CDR3, the DNA is TGTGCCAGCAGTTTCGGTGCAGGGGAGCTGTTTTTT. Protein sequence: CASSFGAGELFF.